Listed below are T cell receptor beta chains from one sample, sequenced in a study of long-term antiretroviral therapy in people with HIV. The repertoire was sequenced with immunoSEQ multiplex PCR; TCRdb's copy has only in-frame clones and lacks some. The sample includes roughly 17,000 clones, approximately 96% of them seen just once. The source material was unsorted PBMCs, sampled less than 11 years after starting antiretroviral therapy. These receptors were collected from a man aged 30 to 39 with HIV. CDR3s include the opening cysteine and the closing phenylalanine or tryptophan. A D gene is named only where the DNA matches it firmly. Only part of the rows carry a size: once, few, many, or a class if the clone is expanded.

clone size: -; V gene: TRBV28; J gene: TRBJ1-4; D gene: -; CDR3 DNA: TGTGCCACTTTTGCGCCATTAGCAGTTGAAAAACTGTTTTTT; CDR3 protein: CATFAPLAVEKLFF
clone size: -; V gene: TRBV5-1; J gene: TRBJ2-2; D gene: -; CDR3 DNA: TGCGCCAGCAGCTTGTACTCAGGGGCCCCCGGGGAGCTGTTTTTT; CDR3 protein: CASSLYSGAPGELFF
clone size: once; V gene: TRBV7-9; J gene: TRBJ1-5; D gene: -; CDR3 DNA: TGTGCCAGCAGCTCAGGGGACGGTCAGCCCCAGCATTTT; CDR3 protein: CASSSGDGQPQHF
clone size: -; V gene: TRBV11-2; J gene: TRBJ2-5; D gene: TRBD2; CDR3 DNA: TGTGCCAGCAGCAGAGCGGGGGGACAAGAGACCCAGTACTTC; CDR3 protein: CASSRAGGQETQYF
clone size: -; V gene: TRBV6-5; J gene: TRBJ1-2; D gene: TRBD1; CDR3 DNA: TGTGCCAGCAGTCCACTGACAGGGGGCGACTATGGCTACACCTTC; CDR3 protein: CASSPLTGGDYGYTF
clone size: -; V gene: TRBV5-4; J gene: TRBJ2-3; D gene: TRBD2; CDR3 DNA: TGTGCCAGCAGCTACCCCGGCGGGGGGGCCCCCACAGATACGCAGTATTTT; CDR3 protein: CASSYPGGGAPTDTQYF
clone size: -; V gene: TRBV19; J gene: TRBJ1-4; D gene: -; CDR3 DNA: TGTGCCAGTAGTGCGAGAGTTCCTGAAAATGAAAAACTGTTTTTT; CDR3 protein: CASSARVPENEKLFF
clone size: -; V gene: TRBV5-4; J gene: TRBJ2-7; D gene: -; CDR3 DNA: TGTGCCAGCAGCAGGGGGGACAGAGCCTACGAGCAGTACTTC; CDR3 protein: CASSRGDRAYEQYF
clone size: -; V gene: TRBV4-1; J gene: TRBJ2-7; D gene: -; CDR3 DNA: TGCGCCAGCAGCCAAGAAACACAACGGGGCGTTGGCGAGCAGTACTTC; CDR3 protein: CASSQETQRGVGEQYF
clone size: -; V gene: TRBV5-5; J gene: TRBJ2-7; D gene: -; CDR3 DNA: TGTGCCAGCAGCTTGTCCTCCGAGCAGTACTTC; CDR3 protein: CASSLSSEQYF
clone size: -; V gene: TRBV28; J gene: TRBJ2-7; D gene: TRBD2; CDR3 DNA: TGTGCCACCATAGGGGAGGGGAACAGTTACTACGAGCAGTACTTC; CDR3 protein: CATIGEGNSYYEQYF
clone size: -; V gene: TRBV7-9; J gene: TRBJ2-3; D gene: -; CDR3 DNA: TGTGCCAGCAGCACAACATCCCCAGATACGCAGTATTTT; CDR3 protein: CASSTTSPDTQYF
clone size: once; V gene: TRBV29-1; J gene: TRBJ2-6; D gene: -; CDR3 DNA: TGCAGCGTTGGTCACTCTGGGGCCAACGTCCTGACTTTC; CDR3 protein: CSVGHSGANVLTF
clone size: -; V gene: TRBV6-6; J gene: TRBJ2-1; D gene: -; CDR3 DNA: TGTGCCAGCAGCGTGGGGGGGCTAGAGCAGTTCTTC; CDR3 protein: CASSVGGLEQFF
clone size: -; V gene: TRBV6-5; J gene: TRBJ2-5; D gene: -; CDR3 DNA: TGTGCCAGCAGTTACTCGAAGGCAGGGCAAGGGCCCCAGTACTTC; CDR3 protein: CASSYSKAGQGPQYF
clone size: -; V gene: TRBV19; J gene: TRBJ1-6; D gene: -; CDR3 DNA: TGTGCCAGTAGTATAGGCCCATTTTCCGATAATTCACCCCTCCACTTT; CDR3 protein: CASSIGPFSDNSPLHF
clone size: -; V gene: TRBV4-2; J gene: TRBJ1-1; D gene: -; CDR3 DNA: TGTGCCAGCAGCCAAGAAGGGTCAGTTTCGAACACTGAAGCTTTCTTT; CDR3 protein: CASSQEGSVSNTEAFF
clone size: -; V gene: TRBV28; J gene: TRBJ1-6; D gene: -; CDR3 DNA: TGTGCCAGCACCCCGCCGTATAATTCACCCCTCCACTTT; CDR3 protein: CASTPPYNSPLHF
clone size: -; V gene: TRBV7-8; J gene: TRBJ1-3; D gene: -; CDR3 DNA: TGTGCCAGCAGCTTTTCCGGAGGGTCGGGATCTGGAAACACCATATATTTT; CDR3 protein: CASSFSGGSGSGNTIYF
clone size: -; V gene: TRBV27; J gene: TRBJ1-1; D gene: -; CDR3 DNA: TGTGCCAGCAGTTTAGGTACAGGGTGGAACACTGAAGCTTTCTTT; CDR3 protein: CASSLGTGWNTEAFF
clone size: -; V gene: TRBV10-1; J gene: TRBJ1-1; D gene: -; CDR3 DNA: TGCGCCAGCAGACAGGGCCTCAACACTGAAGCTTTCTTT; CDR3 protein: CASRQGLNTEAFF
clone size: -; V gene: TRBV28; J gene: TRBJ2-7; D gene: TRBD1; CDR3 DNA: TGTGCCAGCAGCCGGACAGGGTTTGAGCAGTACTTC; CDR3 protein: CASSRTGFEQYF
clone size: -; V gene: TRBV5-1; J gene: TRBJ1-1; D gene: -; CDR3 DNA: TGCGCCAGCAGCATACCGGGACCCTCCACGGGTGAAGCTTTCTTT; CDR3 protein: CASSIPGPSTGEAFF
clone size: once; V gene: TRBV6-1; J gene: TRBJ1-5; D gene: -; CDR3 DNA: TGTGCCAGCAGTGATCCCGACAATCAGCCCCAGCATTTT; CDR3 protein: CASSDPDNQPQHF
clone size: -; V gene: TRBV6-1; J gene: TRBJ2-3; D gene: -; CDR3 DNA: TGTGCCAGCAGTGAGGGGGCTAGCACAGATACGCAGTATTTT; CDR3 protein: CASSEGASTDTQYF
clone size: -; V gene: TRBV6-5; J gene: TRBJ2-5; D gene: -; CDR3 DNA: TGTGCCAGCAGTTACTTAGGGGAAGAGACCCAGTACTTC; CDR3 protein: CASSYLGEETQYF
clone size: -; V gene: TRBV5-1; J gene: TRBJ2-3; D gene: TRBD1; CDR3 DNA: TGCGCCAGCAGCAGACAGGGATCGGGTGCAGATACGCAGTATTTT; CDR3 protein: CASSRQGSGADTQYF
clone size: -; V gene: TRBV5-1; J gene: TRBJ1-6; D gene: TRBD1; CDR3 DNA: TGCGCCAGCGGACAGGGGGCAATGGAAAATTCACCCCTCCACTTT; CDR3 protein: CASGQGAMENSPLHF
clone size: once; V gene: TRBV7-6; J gene: TRBJ2-3; D gene: -; CDR3 DNA: TGTGCCAGCAGCCCGGGACACGCGTTGGTCTCAGATACGCAGTATTTT; CDR3 protein: CASSPGHALVSDTQYF
clone size: -; V gene: TRBV2; J gene: TRBJ1-3; D gene: -; CDR3 DNA: TGTGCCAGCAGTGAAGCGCCTTCCTACTCTGGAAACACCATATATTTT; CDR3 protein: CASSEAPSYSGNTIYF
clone size: -; V gene: TRBV9; J gene: TRBJ1-3; D gene: -; CDR3 DNA: TGTGCCAGCAGCGCGACAGTAGGAGGAAACACCATATATTTT; CDR3 protein: CASSATVGGNTIYF
clone size: -; V gene: TRBV5-1; J gene: TRBJ2-7; D gene: TRBD1; CDR3 DNA: TGCGCCAGCGGGGGGACAGGCTCTTCATCCTACGAGCAGTACTTC; CDR3 protein: CASGGTGSSSYEQYF
clone size: -; V gene: TRBV9; J gene: TRBJ1-1; D gene: TRBD1; CDR3 DNA: TGTGCCAGCAGCGTAGGAGGGGACAGCACTGAAGCTTTCTTT; CDR3 protein: CASSVGGDSTEAFF
clone size: -; V gene: TRBV6-5; J gene: TRBJ1-5; D gene: TRBD1; CDR3 DNA: TGTGCCAGCAGTCGTACAGGGGAATGGCCCCAGCATTTT; CDR3 protein: CASSRTGEWPQHF
clone size: -; V gene: TRBV28; J gene: TRBJ1-2; D gene: -; CDR3 DNA: TGTGCCAGCAGTTTCAGGGGTTTCTATGGCTACACCTTC; CDR3 protein: CASSFRGFYGYTF
clone size: once; V gene: TRBV19; J gene: TRBJ2-7; D gene: TRBD1; CDR3 DNA: TGTGCCAGTAGTATGGGACAGGGGAGCGAGCAGTACTTC; CDR3 protein: CASSMGQGSEQYF
clone size: -; V gene: TRBV6-6; J gene: TRBJ1-1; D gene: -; CDR3 DNA: TGTGCCAGCAGTTACTCGTCCAGGGGAACTGAAGCTTTCTTT; CDR3 protein: CASSYSSRGTEAFF
clone size: -; V gene: TRBV29-1; J gene: TRBJ1-1; D gene: -; CDR3 DNA: TGCAGTGCCCGTCCGCGGCAGATGAACACTGAAGCTTTCTTT; CDR3 protein: CSARPRQMNTEAFF
clone size: -; V gene: TRBV6-5; J gene: TRBJ2-7; D gene: TRBD1; CDR3 DNA: TGTGCCAGCAGTTACCGACAGGGCTACGAGCAGTACTTC; CDR3 protein: CASSYRQGYEQYF
clone size: -; V gene: TRBV7-6; J gene: TRBJ1-1; D gene: TRBD1; CDR3 DNA: TGTGCCAGCAAGCCCAGGGGGGCCACTGAAGCTTTCTTT; CDR3 protein: CASKPRGATEAFF
clone size: -; V gene: TRBV7-2; J gene: TRBJ2-7; D gene: TRBD2; CDR3 DNA: TGTGCCAGCAGCCGGGGGGGGACTCGCTACGAGCAGTACTTC; CDR3 protein: CASSRGGTRYEQYF
clone size: -; V gene: TRBV6-5; J gene: TRBJ1-4; D gene: -; CDR3 DNA: TGTGCCAGCAGTTACATCCGGGGCGAAAAACTGTTTTTT; CDR3 protein: CASSYIRGEKLFF
clone size: -; V gene: TRBV7-9; J gene: TRBJ1-1; D gene: -; CDR3 DNA: TGTGCCAGCGGGGGAAGGGGCGACACTGAAGCTTTCTTT; CDR3 protein: CASGGRGDTEAFF
clone size: -; V gene: TRBV4-1; J gene: TRBJ1-5; D gene: TRBD1; CDR3 DNA: TGCGCCAGCAGCCAAACCGGACAGGGATGGAATCAGCCCCAGCATTTT; CDR3 protein: CASSQTGQGWNQPQHF
clone size: -; V gene: TRBV7-3; J gene: TRBJ2-2; D gene: -; CDR3 DNA: TGTGCCAGCAGCCCCCAAGGGGGGGGCATCGGGGAGCTGTTTTTT; CDR3 protein: CASSPQGGGIGELFF
clone size: once; V gene: TRBV4-1; J gene: TRBJ2-2; D gene: -; CDR3 DNA: TGCGCCAGCAGCCAAGAAGAACAACTAACGAACACCGGGGAGCTGTTTTTT; CDR3 protein: CASSQEEQLTNTGELFF
clone size: -; V gene: TRBV7-9; J gene: TRBJ1-4; D gene: -; CDR3 DNA: TGTGCCAGCAGCTTAGCTCGGACATTGGGGGAGGAACTGTTTTTT; CDR3 protein: CASSLARTLGEELFF
clone size: -; V gene: TRBV11-2; J gene: TRBJ1-1; D gene: -; CDR3 DNA: TGTGCCAGCACCTTAGATTGGGGAAACACTGAAGCTTTCTTT; CDR3 protein: CASTLDWGNTEAFF
clone size: -; V gene: TRBV6-1; J gene: TRBJ1-6; D gene: TRBD1; CDR3 DNA: TGTGCCAGCAGTGAGCGGGACAGGCACTCACCCCTCCACTTT; CDR3 protein: CASSERDRHSPLHF
clone size: -; V gene: TRBV7-8; J gene: TRBJ1-5; D gene: TRBD1; CDR3 DNA: TGTGCCAGCAGTTCCGGGACAGGGATAGTAGGAAGCAATCAGCCCCAGCATTTT; CDR3 protein: CASSSGTGIVGSNQPQHF
clone size: -; V gene: TRBV5-1; J gene: TRBJ1-1; D gene: -; CDR3 DNA: TGCGCCAGCAGAAACCTCACGGGGAGCACTGAAGCTTTCTTT; CDR3 protein: CASRNLTGSTEAFF
clone size: -; V gene: TRBV29-1; J gene: TRBJ2-3; D gene: TRBD1; CDR3 DNA: TGCAGCGTTTCCGGACAGGGTATTCGGGATACGCAGTATTTT; CDR3 protein: CSVSGQGIRDTQYF